These T cell receptor beta chains were read from a single sample in a study of cytomegalovirus exposure and HLA in healthy donors. Profiling relied on immunoSEQ multiplex PCR, and the TCRdb table lists in-frame clones only, not all of them. The data show tens of thousands of clones, with 70% to 85% seen just once and 2.9% held by the top ten. Input material: PBMCs. The origin of the receptors is a man aged 50-60 years in good health and CMV-seronegative. Each CDR3 is given with its conserved first and last residue. Each record gives: V gene, clone size, D gene, J gene, CDR3 DNA, CDR3 protein. A D gene is named only where the DNA matches it firmly. Clone sizes are given selectively: once, few, many, or a class where the clone is expanded.

>TRBV4-3|NA|NA|TRBJ2-7
TGCGCCAGCAGCCAAGGACTAGACTACGAGCAGTACTTC
CASSQGLDYEQYF
>TRBV7-9|NA|TRBD2|TRBJ2-3
TGTGCCAGCGCGCCGGGGAGGGTGCGACAGCGATCCACAGATACGCAGTATTTT
CASAPGRVRQRSTDTQYF
>TRBV11-2|few|TRBD2|TRBJ2-5
TGTGCCAGCAGCTTATGGTCTAGCGGGGGGGCAGGCGAGACCCAGTACTTC
CASSLWSSGGAGETQYF
>TRBV9|NA|NA|TRBJ1-3
TGTGCCAGCAGCGTAGAAGGGCGGGTTGGAAACACCATATATTTT
CASSVEGRVGNTIYF
>TRBV5-8|NA|NA|TRBJ2-3
TGTGCCAGCAGCTTGGCTCCGGGTACACGCACAGATACGCAGTATTTT
CASSLAPGTRTDTQYF
>TRBV19|NA|TRBD1|TRBJ2-7
TGTGCCAGTAGTTTTGGGACAGGGGGACTCTACGAGCAGTACTTC
CASSFGTGGLYEQYF
>TRBV6-1|NA|NA|TRBJ2-2
TGTGCCAGCAGTGACAGGGACACCGGGGAGCTGTTTTTT
CASSDRDTGELFF
>TRBV7-8|NA|NA|TRBJ1-6
TGTGCCAGCACCCTGACCGACAGCCTCGTCCCCCCCCTCCACTTT
CASTLTDSLVPPLHF
>TRBV27|NA|TRBD1|TRBJ2-7
TGTGCCAGCAGTTTCAGGACAGGGGACTACGAGCAGTACTTC
CASSFRTGDYEQYF
>TRBV15|NA|NA|TRBJ2-2
TGTGCCACCAGCAGAGACGGCCTGACACAGAACACCGGGGAGCTGTTTTTT
CATSRDGLTQNTGELFF
>TRBV5-1|NA|NA|TRBJ1-5
TGCGCCAGCAGCCCTCAGGGTATAGATAGCAATCAGCCCCAGCATTTT
CASSPQGIDSNQPQHF
>TRBV7-9|few|NA|TRBJ2-6
TGTGCCAGCAGCTTAATCCAGGGTTTAGGAACTGGGGCCAACGTCCTGACTTTC
CASSLIQGLGTGANVLTF
>TRBV4-2|NA|NA|TRBJ1-3
TGTGCCAGCAGTCGAAGGTGGAGGGACGTAACTGGAAACACCATATATTTT
CASSRRWRDVTGNTIYF
>TRBV6-4|NA|NA|TRBJ1-5
TGTGCCAGCAGTGACGAGATTGGTCAGCCCCAGCATTTT
CASSDEIGQPQHF
>TRBV6-6|NA|NA|TRBJ2-7
TGTGCCAGCAGTTACTCACTCCCTGATTACGAGCAGTACTTC
CASSYSLPDYEQYF
>TRBV11-2|NA|NA|TRBJ1-5
TGTGCCAGCAGTCCGAGTCCATATAGCAATCAGCCCCAGCATTTT
CASSPSPYSNQPQHF
>TRBV7-2|NA|NA|TRBJ2-7
TGTGCCAGCTCCTGGCGGAGCTCCTACGAGCAGTACTTC
CASSWRSSYEQYF
>TRBV9|NA|TRBD2|TRBJ2-1
TGTGCCAGCAGCCCCCGTGGTAGCGGGGTCCCGGGAAATGAGCAGTTCTTC
CASSPRGSGVPGNEQFF
>TRBV5-1|NA|NA|TRBJ2-5
TGCGCCAGCAGCTTGGGTGTGCGGGACCAAGAGACCCAGTACTTC
CASSLGVRDQETQYF
>TRBV5-6|NA|NA|TRBJ1-4
TGTGCCAGCAGCTTATTCAAAGGGGAGGTGGAAAAACTGTTTTTT
CASSLFKGEVEKLFF
>TRBV11-2|few|TRBD1|TRBJ1-2
TGTGCCAGCAGCCGAGGGACAGCCGTCTTCTATGGCTACACCTTC
CASSRGTAVFYGYTF
>TRBV6-6|NA|NA|TRBJ2-3
TGTGCCGCTAGGGGCCGTGGGGGGACTAGCACAGATACGCAGTATTTT
CAARGRGGTSTDTQYF
>TRBV9|NA|TRBD2|TRBJ2-2
TGTGCCAGCAGCGTATGGCGGGGGGCGAACACCGGGGAGCTGTTTTTT
CASSVWRGANTGELFF
>TRBV2|few|NA|TRBJ2-2
TGTGCCAGCAGTGTCGCCGGGGAGCTGTTTTTT
CASSVAGELFF
>TRBV30|NA|TRBD1|TRBJ1-5
TGTGCCTGGAGTCCCATCAGGGGGAAAGGGAGCAATCAGCCCCAGCATTTT
CAWSPIRGKGSNQPQHF
>TRBV7-3|NA|TRBD2|TRBJ2-1
TGTGCCAGCAGCCTAGCGGGGGCCTACAATGAGCAGTTCTTC
CASSLAGAYNEQFF
>TRBV29-1|NA|NA|TRBJ1-1
TGCAGCGTCACTGAAGGGCATTCGACAGGAAGAATCAGGTTGGGTAACACTGAAGCTTTCTTT
CSVTEGHSTGRIRLGNTEAFF
>TRBV19|NA|NA|TRBJ2-4
TGTGCCAGTAGCTCAGGGGTCAACATTCAGTACTTC
CASSSGVNIQYF
>TRBV30|NA|NA|TRBJ2-3
TGTGCCTGGAGTGTGTCTAGGCACACAGATACGCAGTATTTT
CAWSVSRHTDTQYF
>TRBV11-2|NA|NA|TRBJ1-6
TGTGCCAGCAGCAGAGGGGGAAGTCCTTATAATTCACCCCTCCACTTT
CASSRGGSPYNSPLHF
>TRBV2|NA|NA|TRBJ1-5
TGTGCCAGCAGGGCCGACATTAGCAATCAGCCCCAGCATTTT
CASRADISNQPQHF
>TRBV27|NA|TRBD1|TRBJ1-1
TGTGCCAGCAGTGATGGGACAGGGGGGGACACTGAAGCTTTCTTT
CASSDGTGGDTEAFF
>TRBV6-1|NA|NA|TRBJ1-1
TGTGCCAGCAGTGAAATTGTTTGGGGCCCAGCTTTCTTT
CASSEIVWGPAFF